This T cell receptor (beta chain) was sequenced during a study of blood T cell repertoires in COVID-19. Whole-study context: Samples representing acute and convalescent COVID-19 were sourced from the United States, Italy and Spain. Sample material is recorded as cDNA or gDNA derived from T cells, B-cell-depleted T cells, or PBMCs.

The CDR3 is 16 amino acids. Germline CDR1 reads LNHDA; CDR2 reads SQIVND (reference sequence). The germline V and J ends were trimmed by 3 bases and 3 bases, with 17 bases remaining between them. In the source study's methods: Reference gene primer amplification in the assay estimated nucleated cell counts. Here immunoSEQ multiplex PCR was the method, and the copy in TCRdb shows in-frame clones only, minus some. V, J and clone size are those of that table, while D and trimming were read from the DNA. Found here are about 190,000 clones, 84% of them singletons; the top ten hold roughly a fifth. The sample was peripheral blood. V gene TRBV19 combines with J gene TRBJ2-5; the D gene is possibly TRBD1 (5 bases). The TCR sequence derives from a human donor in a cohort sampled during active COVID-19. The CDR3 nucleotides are TGTGCCAGTAGTATCAATTTCCATGGCAGGGAAGAGACCCAGTACTTC. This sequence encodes CASSINFHGREETQYF.